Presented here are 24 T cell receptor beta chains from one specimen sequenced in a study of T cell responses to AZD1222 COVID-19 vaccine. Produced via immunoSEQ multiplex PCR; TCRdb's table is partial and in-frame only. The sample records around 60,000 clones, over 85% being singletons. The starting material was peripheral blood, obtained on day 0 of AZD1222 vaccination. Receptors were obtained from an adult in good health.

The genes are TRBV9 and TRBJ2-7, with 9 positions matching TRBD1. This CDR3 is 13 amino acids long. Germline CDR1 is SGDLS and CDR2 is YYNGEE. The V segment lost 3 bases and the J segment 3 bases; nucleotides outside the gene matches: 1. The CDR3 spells CASSEGQGYEQYF. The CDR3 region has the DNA TGTGCCAGCAGCGAGGGACAGGGCTACGAGCAGTACTTC. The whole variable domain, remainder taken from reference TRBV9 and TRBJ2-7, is DSGVTQTPKHLITATGQRVTLRCSPRSGDLSVYWYQQSLDQGLQFLIQYYNGEERAKGNILERFSAQQFPDLHSELNLSSLELGDSALYFCASSEGQGYEQYFGPGTRLTVT.

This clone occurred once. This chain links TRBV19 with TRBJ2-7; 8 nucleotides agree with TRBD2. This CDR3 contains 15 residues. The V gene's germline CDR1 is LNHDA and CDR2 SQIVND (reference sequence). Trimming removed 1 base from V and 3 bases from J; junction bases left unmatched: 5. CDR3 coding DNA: TGTGCCAGTAGTATAGTAACTAGCGGTCACTACGAGCAGTACTTC. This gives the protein CASSIVTSGHYEQYF.

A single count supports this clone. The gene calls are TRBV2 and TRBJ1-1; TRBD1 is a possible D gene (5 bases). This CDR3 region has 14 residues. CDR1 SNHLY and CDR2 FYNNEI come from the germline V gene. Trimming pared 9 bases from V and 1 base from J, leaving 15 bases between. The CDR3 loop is CARGRGNTNTEAFF. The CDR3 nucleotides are TGTGCCAGGGGGCGGGGGAACACGAACACTGAAGCTTTCTTT. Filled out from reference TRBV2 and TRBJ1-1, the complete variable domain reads EPEVTQTPSHQVTQMGQEVILRCVPISNHLYFYWYRQILGQKVEFLVSFYNNEISEKSEIFDDQFSVERPDGSNFTLKIRSTKLEDSAMYFCARGRGNTNTEAFFGQGTRLTVV.

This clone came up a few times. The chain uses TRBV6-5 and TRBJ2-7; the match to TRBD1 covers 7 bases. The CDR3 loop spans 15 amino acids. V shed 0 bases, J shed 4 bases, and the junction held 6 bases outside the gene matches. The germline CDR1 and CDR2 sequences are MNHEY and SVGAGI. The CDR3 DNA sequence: TGTGCCAGCAGTTACTCAGGGGGCGCTGGATACGAGCAGTACTTC. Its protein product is CASSYSGGAGYEQYF.

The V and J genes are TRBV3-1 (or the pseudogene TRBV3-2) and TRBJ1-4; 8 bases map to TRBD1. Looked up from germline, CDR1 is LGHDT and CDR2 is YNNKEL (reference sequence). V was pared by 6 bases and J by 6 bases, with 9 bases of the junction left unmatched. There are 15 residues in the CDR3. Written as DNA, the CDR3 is TGTGCCAGCAGGTCGGGACAGGCGGGGGATGAAAAACTGTTTTTT. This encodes CASRSGQAGDEKLFF.

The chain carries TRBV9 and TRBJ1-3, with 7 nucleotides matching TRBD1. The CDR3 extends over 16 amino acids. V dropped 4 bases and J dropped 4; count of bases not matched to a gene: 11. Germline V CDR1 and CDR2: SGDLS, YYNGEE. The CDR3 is CASSSGPGGLGNTIYF. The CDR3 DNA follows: TGTGCCAGCAGCTCCGGGCCAGGGGGTTTGGGAAACACCATATATTTT. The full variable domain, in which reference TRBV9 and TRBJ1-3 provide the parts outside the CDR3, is DSGVTQTPKHLITATGQRVTLRCSPRSGDLSVYWYQQSLDQGLQFLIQYYNGEERAKGNILERFSAQQFPDLHSELNLSSLELGDSALYFCASSSGPGGLGNTIYFGEGSWLTVV.

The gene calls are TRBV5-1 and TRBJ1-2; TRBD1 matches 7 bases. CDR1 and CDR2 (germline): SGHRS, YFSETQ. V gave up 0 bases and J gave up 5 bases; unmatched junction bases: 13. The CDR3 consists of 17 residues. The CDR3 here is CASSLAGGGGGAYGYTF. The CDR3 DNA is TGCGCCAGCAGCTTGGCCGGCGGGGGAGGGGGCGCTTATGGCTACACCTTC.

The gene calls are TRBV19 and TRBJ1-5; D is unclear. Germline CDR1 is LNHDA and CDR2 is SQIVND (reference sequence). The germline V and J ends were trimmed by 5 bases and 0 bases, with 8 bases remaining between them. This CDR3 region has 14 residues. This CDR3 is CASSARDSNQPQHF. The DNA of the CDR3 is TGTGCCAGTAGTGCCAGAGATAGCAATCAGCCCCAGCATTTT.

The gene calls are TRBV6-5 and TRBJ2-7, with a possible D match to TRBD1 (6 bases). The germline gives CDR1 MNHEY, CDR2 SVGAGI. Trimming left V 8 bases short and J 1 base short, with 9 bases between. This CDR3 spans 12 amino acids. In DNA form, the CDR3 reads TGTGCCAGCCGGGACACGTCCTACGAGCAGTACTTC. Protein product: CASRDTSYEQYF.

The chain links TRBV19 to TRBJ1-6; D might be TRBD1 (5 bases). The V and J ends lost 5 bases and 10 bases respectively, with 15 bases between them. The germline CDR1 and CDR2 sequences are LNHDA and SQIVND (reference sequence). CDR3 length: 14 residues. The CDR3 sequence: CASSSEGLGSPLHF. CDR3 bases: TGTGCCAGTAGTTCTGAGGGGCTAGGCTCACCCCTCCACTTT.

The CDR3 loop reads CASSLTSRGAIDTQYF. DNA of the CDR3: TGTGCCAGCAGCTTAACCTCACGGGGGGCCATAGATACGCAGTATTTT. The chain couples TRBV7-8 to TRBJ2-3, with a possible D match to TRBD2 (7 bases). The ends were cut back, 2 bases at V and 5 bases at J, with 17 bases in the middle. This CDR3 is built from 16 residues. CDR1 and CDR2 from the germline V gene are SGHVS and FQNEAQ.

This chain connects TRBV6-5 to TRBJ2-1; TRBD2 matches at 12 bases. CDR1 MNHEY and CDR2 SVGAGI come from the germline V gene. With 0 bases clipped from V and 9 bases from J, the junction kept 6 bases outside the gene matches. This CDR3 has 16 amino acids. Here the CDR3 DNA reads TGTGCCAGCAGTTACTCGTCCCTAGCGGGGGGGCTTGAGCAGTTCTTC. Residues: CASSYSSLAGGLEQFF.

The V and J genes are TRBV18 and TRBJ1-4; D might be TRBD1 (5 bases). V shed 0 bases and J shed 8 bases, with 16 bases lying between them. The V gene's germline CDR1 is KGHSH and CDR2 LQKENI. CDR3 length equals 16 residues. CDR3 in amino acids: CASSPPPSRVGEKLFF. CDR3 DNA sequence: TGTGCCAGCTCACCACCGCCGTCCAGGGTAGGAGAAAAACTGTTTTTT.

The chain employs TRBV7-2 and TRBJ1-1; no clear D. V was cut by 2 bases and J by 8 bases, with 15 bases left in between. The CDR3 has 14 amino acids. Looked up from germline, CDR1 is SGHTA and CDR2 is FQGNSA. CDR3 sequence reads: CASSLLSLIGEAFF. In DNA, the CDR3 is TGTGCCAGCAGCTTACTCAGTCTTATCGGGGAAGCTTTCTTT.

The CDR3: CASSVGVGDGNTIYF. The CDR3 region has the DNA TGTGCCAGCAGCGTAGGTGTAGGGGATGGAAACACCATATATTTT. V gene TRBV9 combines with J gene TRBJ1-3, with a possible D match to TRBD1 (5 bases). V was clipped by 0 bases and J by 3 bases, with 10 bases between them. The CDR3 is 15 amino acids. CDR1 and CDR2 from the germline V gene are SGDLS and YYNGEE.

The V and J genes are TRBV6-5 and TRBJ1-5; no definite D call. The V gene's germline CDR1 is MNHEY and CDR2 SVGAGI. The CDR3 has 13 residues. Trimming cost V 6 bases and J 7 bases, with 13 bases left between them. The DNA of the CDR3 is TGTGCCAGCAGAGACCTTTCTGGGCAGCCCCAGCATTTT. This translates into CASRDLSGQPQHF.

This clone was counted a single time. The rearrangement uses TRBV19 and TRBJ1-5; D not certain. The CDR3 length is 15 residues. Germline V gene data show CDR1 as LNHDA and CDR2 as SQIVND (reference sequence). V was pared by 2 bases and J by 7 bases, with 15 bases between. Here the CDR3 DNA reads TGTGCCAGTAGTATATCGAGAGGCAGGAGGCAGCCCCAGCATTTT. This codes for CASSISRGRRQPQHF.

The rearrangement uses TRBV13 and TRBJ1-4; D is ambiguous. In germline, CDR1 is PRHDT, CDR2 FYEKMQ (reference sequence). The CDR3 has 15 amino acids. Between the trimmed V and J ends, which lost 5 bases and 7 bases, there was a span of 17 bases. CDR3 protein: CASSPGRFGGEKLFF. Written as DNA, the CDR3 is TGTGCCAGCAGCCCCGGGAGGTTTGGAGGTGAAAAACTGTTTTTT.

The CDR3 DNA follows: TGTGCCAGCAGCTTGGGACTAGCAAACGATGAGCAGTTCTTC. This sequence encodes CASSLGLANDEQFF. This sequence joins TRBV7-3 and TRBJ2-1; 9 bases match TRBD2. Germline V gives CDR1 SGHTA, CDR2 FQGTGA. V was pared by 3 bases and J by 8 bases, with 5 bases of the junction left unmatched. The CDR3 contains 14 residues.

Here the CDR3 reads CASSEEGGAPQHF. The CDR3 DNA is TGCGCCAGCAGTGAGGAAGGTGGGGCCCCCCAGCATTTT. The chain links TRBV10-2 to TRBJ1-5; maybe TRBD1 (5 bases). Germline CDR1 WSHSY, CDR2 SAAADI. Trimming took 2 bases from V and 10 from J, leaving 12 bases between them. This CDR3 has 13 amino acids.

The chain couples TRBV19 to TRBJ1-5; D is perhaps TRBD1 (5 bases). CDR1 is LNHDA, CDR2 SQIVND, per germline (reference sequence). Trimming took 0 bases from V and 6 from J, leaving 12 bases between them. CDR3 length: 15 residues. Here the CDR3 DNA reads TGTGCCAGTAGTATAGATGGGGGGGGTTCTCAGCCCCAGCATTTT. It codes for CASSIDGGGSQPQHF.

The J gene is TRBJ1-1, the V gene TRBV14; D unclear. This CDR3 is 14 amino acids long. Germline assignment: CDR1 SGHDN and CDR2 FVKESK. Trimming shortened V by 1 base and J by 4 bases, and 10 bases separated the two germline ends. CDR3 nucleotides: TGTGCCAGCAGCCAAGTCGGGCAACTCACTGAAGCTTTCTTT. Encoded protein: CASSQVGQLTEAFF.

CDR3 bases: TGTGCCAGCAGCCCCACCAGGGTCAGGTACGAGCAGTACTTC. Its protein is CASSPTRVRYEQYF. J is TRBJ2-7 and V is TRBV6-5; the D gene is possibly TRBD1 (5 bases). CDR3 size: 14 residues. Germline-derived CDR1 and CDR2 are MNHEY and SVGAGI. The germline V and J ends were trimmed by 6 bases and 4 bases, with 16 bases remaining between them.

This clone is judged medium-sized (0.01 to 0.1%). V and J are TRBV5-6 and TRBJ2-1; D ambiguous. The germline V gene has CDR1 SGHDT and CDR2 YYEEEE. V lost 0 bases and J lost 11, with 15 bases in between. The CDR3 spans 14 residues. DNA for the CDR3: TGTGCCAGCAGCTTGGGTGCCGTCCCCTCCAAGCAGTTCTTC. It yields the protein CASSLGAVPSKQFF.